These 16 T cell receptor beta chains were all obtained from the same sample, sequenced in a study of blood T cell repertoires in COVID-19. Sequencing was performed with immunoSEQ multiplex PCR; in TCRdb, only in-frame clones are kept and a portion is missing. The data contain more than 65,000 clones, roughly four fifths of them singletons. The specimen was peripheral blood. Every receptor here comes from a woman in her 70s with acute or convalescent COVID-19.

The sample holds a few counts of this clone. The chain combines TRBV15 with TRBJ2-1; 11 nucleotides align to TRBD2. Trimming took 0 bases from V and 15 from J; bases not matched to a gene: 7. The CDR3 length is 14 residues. CDR1 is LNHNV, CDR2 YYDKDF, per germline (reference sequence). The CDR3 DNA reads TGTGCCACCAGCAGAGATGTCCTAGCGGGAGGTCGGTTCTTC. This translates into CATSRDVLAGGRFF.

The chain uses TRBV5-1 and TRBJ1-4; D call uncertain. Germline values: CDR1 SGHRS, CDR2 YFSETQ. Trimming stripped 2 bases from V and 5 bases from J, with 10 bases between. The CDR3 covers 14 residues. The CDR3 nucleotides read TGCGCCAGCAGCTTCGCAGGCGTAAATGAAAAACTGTTTTTT. It specifies CASSFAGVNEKLFF. The full variable domain, with the rest looked up from reference TRBV5-1 and TRBJ1-4, is KAGVTQTPRYLIKTRGQQVTLSCSPISGHRSVSWYQQTPGQGLQFLFEYFSETQRNKGNFPGRFSGRQFSNSRSEMNVSTLELGDSALYLCASSFAGVNEKLFFGSGTQLSVL.

The V and J genes are TRBV12-5 and TRBJ2-1; 12 nucleotides line up with TRBD2. V was pared by 0 bases and J by 4 bases, with 22 bases of the junction left unmatched. The CDR3 consists of 23 residues. The germline gives CDR1 LGHNT, CDR2 FRNRAP. This CDR3 reads CASGLVGFRGPANLAGGYNEQFF. CDR3 nucleotide sequence: TGTGCTAGTGGTTTGGTGGGTTTTCGGGGGCCTGCCAACCTAGCGGGAGGGTACAATGAGCAGTTCTTC.

On this clone itself: This specimen includes other DNA sequences encoding the same CDR3. The chain is built from TRBV9 and TRBJ1-6; D remains unclear. The CDR3 consists of 15 residues. V lost 4 bases to trimming and J lost 8 bases, with 16 bases between them. The V gene's germline CDR1 is SGDLS and CDR2 YYNGEE. CDR3 nucleotide sequence: TGTGCCAGCAGCCACCGCGGCGTACCTGATTCACCCCTCCACTTT. Its protein is CASSHRGVPDSPLHF.

In its sample, this clone was seen once. The V call is TRBV10-3, the J call TRBJ1-1; TRBD1 might be the D (5 bases). Germline V gene lookup returns CDR1 ENHRY and CDR2 SYGVKD. This CDR3 has 13 amino acids. Trimming took off 5 bases at V and 1 base at J, with 8 bases between the two ends. The CDR3 loop is CAISTDRNTEAFF. The DNA for the CDR3 is TGTGCCATCAGTACAGACAGGAACACTGAAGCTTTCTTT.

The chain recombines TRBV10-2 with TRBJ1-5; TRBD1 aligns across 8 bases. With V trimmed by 4 bases and J by 7 bases, 6 bases remained unmatched. Germline V gene sequence: CDR1 WSHSY, CDR2 SAAADI. The CDR3 sequence is 14 residues long. The chain's CDR3 is CASSGGQAGQPQHF. CDR3 sequence (DNA): TGCGCCAGCAGTGGGGGACAGGCGGGGCAGCCCCAGCATTTT.

The V call is TRBV7-9, the J call TRBJ2-7, with TRBD2 matching over 9 bases. Looked up from germline, CDR1 is SEHNR and CDR2 is FQNEAQ (reference sequence). The CDR3 extends over 14 amino acids. V shed 1 base, J shed 4 bases, and the junction held 2 bases outside the gene matches. The chain's CDR3 is CASSLGGLAYEQYF. The CDR3 region has the DNA TGTGCCAGCAGCTTAGGGGGACTAGCTTACGAGCAGTACTTC.

This clone was observed a handful of times. The J gene is TRBJ1-2, the V gene TRBV4-1; D gene uncertain. Germline V CDR1 and CDR2: MGHRA, YSYEKL. This CDR3 is built from 13 residues. V gave up 0 bases and J gave up 4 bases, with 6 bases separating them. CDR3 bases: TGCGCCAGCAGCCAAGATAACAGCTATGGCTACACCTTC. Translating it yields CASSQDNSYGYTF.

V usage is TRBV3-1 (or the pseudogene TRBV3-2) and J usage is TRBJ2-5, with a possible D match to TRBD1 (7 bases). The germline V and J ends were trimmed by 1 base and 9 bases, with 12 bases remaining between them. This CDR3 is built from 13 residues. Germline CDR1 LGHDT, CDR2 YNNKEL (reference sequence). Written as DNA, the CDR3 is TGTGCCAGCAGCCAAGGCCCCAGGGGGGCCCAGTACTTC. It specifies CASSQGPRGAQYF.

The chain links TRBV5-8 to TRBJ2-7; D is perhaps TRBD1 (8 bases). Trimming shortened V by 2 bases and J by 2 bases, and 11 bases separated the two germline ends. Germline CDR1 and CDR2: SGHTS and YDEGEE. The length of the CDR3 is 14 residues. The DNA of the CDR3 is TGTGCCAGCAGCTTACAGGGGGGGGCCTACGAGCAGTACTTC. It specifies CASSLQGGAYEQYF.

This clone was seen just once. The genes are TRBV11-1 and TRBJ2-7; D possibly corresponds to TRBD1 (5 bases). There are 13 residues in the CDR3. Between the trimmed V and J ends, which lost 2 bases and 6 bases, there was a span of 11 bases. The V gene's germline CDR1 is SGHAT and CDR2 FQDESV (reference sequence). As DNA, the CDR3 is TGTGCCAGCAGCTTATCTGGGGCCCGCGAGCAGTACTTC. It encodes CASSLSGAREQYF.

This chain joins TRBV15 and TRBJ1-1; D possibly corresponds to TRBD1 (5 bases). There are 13 residues in the CDR3. Germline V gene sequence: CDR1 LNHNV, CDR2 YYDKDF (reference sequence). The germline V and J ends were trimmed by 4 bases and 1 base, with 7 bases remaining between them. Here the CDR3 reads CATSMTANTEAFF. CDR3 coding DNA: TGTGCCACCAGCATGACAGCGAACACTGAAGCTTTCTTT.

The CDR3 DNA is TGTGCCAGCAGCTTAGGTTCCGATTATTGGGCCAGTAACTATGGCTACACCTTC. It yields the protein CASSLGSDYWASNYGYTF. The chain uses TRBV5-6 and TRBJ1-2; D ambiguous. CDR3 length: 18 residues. With 2 bases removed from V and 1 base from J, the gap between germline ends came to 21 bases. Per the germline V gene, CDR1 is SGHDT and CDR2 is YYEEEE.

The V gene is TRBV29-1, the J gene TRBJ1-1; D perhaps matches TRBD1 (5 bases). CDR1 is SQVTM, CDR2 ANQGSEA, per germline. Trimming cost V 4 bases and J 1 base, with 7 bases left between them. CDR3 length equals 12 residues. CDR3 region: CSVGQGNTEAFF. The DNA of the CDR3 is TGCAGCGTTGGGCAGGGGAACACTGAAGCTTTCTTT. The whole variable domain, remainder taken from reference TRBV29-1 and TRBJ1-1, is SAVISQKPSRDICQRGTSLTIQCQVDSQVTMMFWYRQQPGQSLTLIATANQGSEATYESGFVIDKFPISRPNLTFSTLTVSNMSPEDSSIYLCSVGQGNTEAFFGQGTRLTVV.

The chain links TRBV5-1 to TRBJ2-7; tentative D call: TRBD2 (5 bases). Trimming cost V 4 bases and J 7 bases, with 18 bases left between them. Germline V CDR1 and CDR2: SGHRS, YFSETQ. The CDR3 runs 14 residues. This chain's CDR3 is CASSGEVSGWEQYF. CDR3 DNA sequence: TGCGCCAGCAGCGGGGAAGTTTCGGGATGGGAGCAGTACTTC.

The V gene is TRBV18, the J gene TRBJ2-5; 9 bases line up with TRBD1. From germline, CDR1 is KGHSH and CDR2 LQKENI. This CDR3 has 16 amino acids. With 0 bases clipped from V and 5 bases from J, the junction kept 7 bases outside the gene matches. As DNA, the CDR3 is TGTGCCAGCTCACCACCGGTGGGGACAGGGCTGGAGACCCAGTACTTC. It yields the protein CASSPPVGTGLETQYF.